The 31 T cell receptor beta chains presented below share a single source sample, sequenced in a study of T cell responses to AZD1222 COVID-19 vaccine (dated by TCRdb to the early 2020s). Receptors were amplified or captured by the immunoSEQ multiplex PCR assay. TCRdb retrieved this table from immuneACCESS and kept in-frame rearrangements only. Not all clones are present; in checked studies, unresolved V genes account for under half, and no reason is known for the remainder. The sample yields roughly 120,000 clones; around 93% were counted once. Approximately 5.1% of the sample rests with the top ten. The time point label of this sample denotes: about 28 days (+/-7) after the second vaccine dose. The source material was peripheral blood, sampled 28 days after the second AZD1222 dose. Receptor source: an adult who received the AZD1222 COVID-19 vaccine.

The genes are TRBV19 and TRBJ1-5, with D possibly TRBD1 on 5 matching bases. V dropped 3 bases and J dropped 5 bases, with 8 bases sitting between them. Germline assignment: CDR1 LNHDA and CDR2 SQIVND (reference sequence). CDR3 size: 13 residues. The CDR3 region is CASSIPGYQPQHF. As DNA, the CDR3 is TGTGCCAGTAGTATTCCAGGGTATCAGCCCCAGCATTTT.

J is TRBJ2-7 and V is TRBV6-2 or TRBV6-3; D is unclear. This CDR3 region has 13 residues. Looked up from germline, CDR1 is MNHEY and CDR2 is SVGEGT. Trimming left V 0 bases short and J 3 bases short, with 6 bases between. The CDR3 nucleotides are TGTGCCAGCAGTTACTCCAGCCACTACGAGCAGTACTTC. It specifies CASSYSSHYEQYF.

V gene TRBV5-1 combines with J gene TRBJ1-3, with D unclear. Germline CDR1 and CDR2: SGHRS and YFSETQ. V was cut by 4 bases and J by 4 bases, with 6 bases left in between. This CDR3 region has 12 residues. Written as DNA, the CDR3 is TGCGCCAGCAGCCCCGAGGGAAACACCATATATTTT. Amino acids: CASSPEGNTIYF.

This chain joins TRBV27 and TRBJ2-3, with a possible D match to TRBD2 (5 bases). The CDR3 loop spans 15 amino acids. Germline V gene lookup returns CDR1 MNHEY and CDR2 SMNVEV (reference sequence). With 3 bases removed from V and 0 bases from J, the gap between germline ends came to 10 bases. The CDR3 DNA reads TGTGCCAGCAGTTTGGAGGCAGATAGCACAGATACGCAGTATTTT. Residues: CASSLEADSTDTQYF.

This rearrangement joins TRBV5-1 to TRBJ2-3, with 8 bases fitting TRBD1. The J segment lost 7 bases and the V segment lost 4 bases, leaving 14 bases of the junction unmatched. Germline V gene sequence: CDR1 SGHRS, CDR2 YFSETQ. This CDR3 is 16 amino acids long. The CDR3 nucleotides read TGCGCCAGCAGCACCGGTGTGGGACAGGAGAAACATACGCAGTATTTT. As protein: CASSTGVGQEKHTQYF.

This chain connects TRBV7-9 to TRBJ1-3; D possibly corresponds to TRBD1 (6 bases). The CDR3 is 16 residues long. The V and J ends lost 2 bases and 0 bases respectively, with 11 bases between them. CDR1 is SEHNR and CDR2 is FQNEAQ in the germline V gene (reference sequence). In nucleotides, the CDR3 is TGTGCCAGCAGCTTAACGGGACAAAGCTCTGGAAACACCATATATTTT. This translates into CASSLTGQSSGNTIYF.

The CDR3 DNA reads TGCGCCAGCAGCCCGGAGGGGATAGGGGAGACCCAGTACTTC. It encodes CASSPEGIGETQYF. The chain combines TRBV5-1 with TRBJ2-5; TRBD2 might be the D (6 bases). The CDR3 length is 14 residues. Germline V CDR1 and CDR2: SGHRS, YFSETQ. V was trimmed by 4 bases and J by 5 bases, leaving 15 bases between them.

The gene calls are TRBV7-2 and TRBJ1-2; tentatively, D is TRBD1 (6 bases). V was shortened by 5 bases and J by 10 bases, with 23 bases between the two germline ends. CDR1 and CDR2 (germline): SGHTA, FQGNSA. CDR3 size: 15 residues. The CDR3 loop reads CASSPAGGPRPDYTF. CDR3 bases: TGTGCCAGCAGCCCAGCGGGGGGCCCTAGGCCCGACTACACCTTC.

In this sample, this clone turned up once. This chain uses TRBV6-4 with TRBJ1-4, with TRBD1 as a possible D gene (5 bases). With 7 bases removed from V and 0 bases from J, the gap between germline ends came to 15 bases. There are 16 residues in the CDR3. Germline V gene sequence: CDR1 MRHNA, CDR2 SNTAGT. CDR3 DNA sequence: TGTGCCAGCACCCGTGGGGGGGGTCCAACTAATGAAAAACTGTTTTTT. Amino acid sequence: CASTRGGGPTNEKLFF.

DNA for the CDR3: TGTGCCAGCAACCCCAGCGGGACCTTCTTTGAGCAGTTCTTC. Protein sequence: CASNPSGTFFEQFF. The gene calls are TRBV6-5 and TRBJ2-1; 7 bases fit TRBD2. Germline loops: CDR1 MNHEY, CDR2 SVGAGI. The trim removed 7 bases at V and 9 bases at J, leaving 12 bases unmatched. CDR3 length: 14 amino acids.

The J gene is TRBJ1-3, the V gene TRBV11-2; D ambiguous. Trimming removed 0 bases at V and 0 bases at J, with 6 bases between. The length of the CDR3 is 15 residues. CDR1 and CDR2 from the germline V gene are SGHAT and FQNNGV. For the CDR3, the DNA is TGTGCCAGCAGCTTAGAAGCGATCTCTGGAAACACCATATATTTT. Residues: CASSLEAISGNTIYF.

The rearrangement links TRBV7-9 to TRBJ2-1; perhaps TRBD2 as D (7 bases). V was trimmed by 5 bases and J by 5 bases, leaving 19 bases between them. Looked up from germline, CDR1 is SEHNR and CDR2 is FQNEAQ (reference sequence). The CDR3 loop spans 16 amino acids. Here the CDR3 reads CASSLLMRGHNNEQFF. The DNA for the CDR3 is TGTGCCAGCAGCCTCTTAATGCGGGGGCACAACAATGAGCAGTTCTTC.

The J gene is TRBJ1-3, the V gene TRBV7-9; TRBD1 aligns across 7 bases. The CDR3 totals 15 residues. CDR1 is SEHNR, CDR2 FQNEAQ, per germline (reference sequence). Trimming cost V 4 bases and J 2 bases; bases outside gene matches: 5. The CDR3 bases are TGTGCCAGCAGCTCGTACACAGGGGCTGGAAACACCATATATTTT. This translates into CASSSYTGAGNTIYF.

The V and J genes are TRBV6-5 and TRBJ2-1; D is perhaps TRBD1 (6 bases). CDR1 and CDR2 (germline): MNHEY, SVGAGI. The CDR3 is 15 amino acids. With 8 bases removed from V and 7 bases from J, the gap between germline ends came to 21 bases. CDR3 nucleotide sequence: TGTGCCAGCCTTTTTGGGGGCATGCACACGAATGAGCAGTTCTTC. Its translation: CASLFGGMHTNEQFF.

In this sample, this clone turned up once. The gene calls are TRBV5-6 and TRBJ1-1; 8 bases map to TRBD1. The CDR3 sequence is 17 residues long. Germline CDR1 SGHDT, CDR2 YYEEEE. J lost 1 base, V lost 4 bases, and 12 bases had no gene match. The CDR3 here is CASSPTAGGAENTEAFF. The CDR3 DNA is TGTGCCAGCAGCCCCACGGCAGGGGGCGCCGAGAACACTGAAGCTTTCTTT.

This sequence joins TRBV4-3 and TRBJ2-1; 9 bases agree with TRBD2. V lost 3 bases and J lost 9; bases outside the gene matches: 9. The CDR3 is 15 residues long. CDR1 is LGHNA, CDR2 YSLEER, per germline. The CDR3 sequence is CASSHVVASGTEQFF. CDR3 DNA sequence: TGCGCCAGCAGCCATGTAGTGGCTAGCGGGACTGAGCAGTTCTTC.

This clone was found once. The V gene is TRBV5-1, the J gene TRBJ1-2; 10 bases fit TRBD1. The CDR3 consists of 15 residues. The germline CDR1 and CDR2 sequences are SGHRS and YFSETQ. J was trimmed by 7 bases and V by 4 bases; bases with no gene match: 10. The CDR3 loop reads CASSRLGQGQSGYTF. The CDR3 region has the DNA TGCGCCAGCAGCCGTTTGGGACAGGGGCAAAGTGGCTACACCTTC.

The genes are TRBV19 and TRBJ1-1; maybe TRBD1 (6 bases). V was pared by 1 base and J by 1 base, with 10 bases between. This CDR3 has 15 residues. The V gene's germline CDR1 is LNHDA and CDR2 SQIVND (reference sequence). The CDR3 region has the DNA TGTGCCAGTAGTATAGGGGCGACAGGGAACACTGAAGCTTTCTTT. This codes for CASSIGATGNTEAFF.

This rearrangement joins TRBV2 to TRBJ1-1; D unresolved. The V gene lost 6 bases and the J gene lost 1 base, with 9 bases spanning the gap. The germline CDR1 and CDR2 sequences are SNHLY and FYNNEI. The CDR3 runs 13 residues. CDR3 residues: CASRNRGNTEAFF. CDR3 DNA: TGTGCCAGCAGAAACCGGGGGAACACTGAAGCTTTCTTT.

The chain joins TRBV7-2 to TRBJ2-5; D is unresolved. V lost 1 base, J lost 2 bases, and 14 bases lay in between. Germline V gene lookup returns CDR1 SGHTA and CDR2 FQGNSA. The CDR3 covers 16 residues. CDR3 protein: CASSLEIGGGQETQYF. The DNA of the CDR3 is TGTGCCAGCAGCTTAGAAATTGGCGGTGGACAAGAGACCCAGTACTTC.

This sequence joins TRBV15 and TRBJ2-7; D is ambiguous. Germline V gene lookup returns CDR1 LNHNV and CDR2 YYDKDF (reference sequence). There are 12 residues in the CDR3. With 1 base removed from V and 7 bases from J, the gap between germline ends came to 8 bases. CDR3 coding DNA: TGTGCCACCAGCAGAGGAAGGGCTGAGCAGTACTTC. Translating gives CATSRGRAEQYF.

V gene TRBV28 combines with J gene TRBJ1-4, with D tentatively TRBD1 (5 bases). Deletions cut 3 bases from V and 6 bases from J, with 11 bases between. The germline V gene has CDR1 MDHEN and CDR2 SYDVKM. The CDR3 covers 14 residues. CDR3 nucleotides: TGTGCCAGCAGTTTTGGGGGAAGGGATGAAAAACTGTTTTTT. Protein: CASSFGGRDEKLFF.

The J gene is TRBJ1-2, the V gene TRBV29-1; no clear D gene. The CDR3 is 11 amino acids. V gave up 4 bases and J gave up 5 bases, with 8 bases separating them. The germline V gene has CDR1 SQVTM and CDR2 ANQGSEA. CDR3 region: CSVGASYGYTF. The CDR3 nucleotides are TGCAGCGTTGGGGCATCGTATGGCTACACCTTC.

This chain joins TRBV30 and TRBJ1-5; D call uncertain. Germline V gene lookup returns CDR1 GTSNPN and CDR2 SVGIG (reference sequence). The V and J ends lost 5 bases and 0 bases respectively, with 11 bases between them. The CDR3 extends over 14 amino acids. DNA for the CDR3: TGTGCCTGGGACCAAAACGGTAGCAATCAGCCCCAGCATTTT. Protein sequence: CAWDQNGSNQPQHF.

This sequence joins TRBV7-9 and TRBJ2-7; the D gene is possibly TRBD1 (5 bases). V lost 7 bases and J lost 6, with 16 bases in between. Looked up from germline, CDR1 is SEHNR and CDR2 is FQNEAQ (reference sequence). The CDR3 totals 13 residues. For the CDR3, the DNA is TGTGCCAGCACGCGAGGCAGCCAGGGCGAGCAGTACTTC. Translating it yields CASTRGSQGEQYF.

V and J are TRBV7-9 and TRBJ1-5, with unresolved D. This CDR3 region has 13 residues. Trimming removed 2 bases at V and 7 bases at J, with 9 bases between. CDR1 and CDR2 from the germline V gene are SEHNR and FQNEAQ (reference sequence). The CDR3 bases are TGTGCCAGCAGCTTATCTGAGAAACAGCCCCAGCATTTT. Its protein is CASSLSEKQPQHF.

With regard to this clone: Mismatch with germline at one junction end may stem from a read error. This CDR3 reads CASSPRPAKNIQHF. DNA of the CDR3: TGTGCCAGCAGTCCAAGGCCCGCCAAAAACATTCAGCACTTC. V usage is TRBV6-5 and J usage is TRBJ2-4; D is unclear. The CDR3 is made up of 14 amino acids. Germline-derived CDR1 and CDR2 are MNHEY and SVGAGI.

The chain employs TRBV28 and TRBJ2-7; D may match TRBD1 or TRBD2 (5 bases each). This CDR3 region has 13 residues. V was shortened by 6 bases and J by 5 bases, with 14 bases between the two germline ends. The germline gives CDR1 MDHEN, CDR2 SYDVKM. The CDR3 DNA reads TGTGCCAGCAGCCCCACCGGGGCTGACGAGCAGTACTTC. This sequence encodes CASSPTGADEQYF.

This chain links TRBV11-2 with TRBJ1-6; no definite D call. V lost 5 bases, J lost 7 bases, and 15 bases lay in between. The CDR3 has 15 amino acids. CDR1 SGHAT and CDR2 FQNNGV come from the germline V gene. The CDR3 is CASSLDRPPNSPLHF. The CDR3 DNA sequence: TGTGCCAGCAGCCTCGACCGGCCCCCCAATTCACCCCTCCACTTT.

The J gene is TRBJ1-4, the V gene TRBV5-4; D is perhaps TRBD1 (6 bases). V lost 2 bases and J lost 8, with 13 bases in between. Germline values: CDR1 SGHNT, CDR2 YYREEE (reference sequence). The CDR3 runs 14 residues. CDR3 bases: TGTGCCAGCAGCTTTGACAGGATATCCGAAAAACTGTTTTTT. Encoded protein: CASSFDRISEKLFF.

This chain uses TRBV11-2 with TRBJ2-7; 7 bases line up with TRBD2. Germline CDR1 reads SGHAT; CDR2 reads FQNNGV. V lost 5 bases and J lost 9; bases outside the gene matches: 25. There are 18 residues in the CDR3. The CDR3 protein is CASSRGMGSGGILRGQYF. CDR3 nucleotides: TGTGCCAGCAGCCGGGGTATGGGATCCGGGGGGATCCTACGAGGGCAGTACTTC.